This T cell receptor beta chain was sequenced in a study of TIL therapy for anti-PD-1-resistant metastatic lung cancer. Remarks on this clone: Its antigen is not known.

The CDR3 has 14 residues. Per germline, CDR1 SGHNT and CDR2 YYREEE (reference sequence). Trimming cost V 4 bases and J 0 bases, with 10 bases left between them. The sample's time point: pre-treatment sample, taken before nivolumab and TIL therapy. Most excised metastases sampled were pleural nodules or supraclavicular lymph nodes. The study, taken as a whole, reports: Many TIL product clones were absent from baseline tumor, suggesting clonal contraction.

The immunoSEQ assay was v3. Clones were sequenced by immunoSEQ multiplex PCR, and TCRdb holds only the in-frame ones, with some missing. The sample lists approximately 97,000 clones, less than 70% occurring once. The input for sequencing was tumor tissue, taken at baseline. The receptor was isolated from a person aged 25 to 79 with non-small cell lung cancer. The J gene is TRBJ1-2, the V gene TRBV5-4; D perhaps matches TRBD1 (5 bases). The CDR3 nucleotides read TGTGCCAGCAGCGGGGCCAGGGCTAACTATGGCTACACCTTC. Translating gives CASSGARANYGYTF.